Within the sample, the clone carrying this T cell receptor beta chain is medium-sized. What it recognizes is unknown. Libraries were prepared by immunoSEQ multiplex PCR; TCRdb keeps only in-frame clonotypes and omits some of them. The sample lists about 110,000 clones; 80% to 85% were seen once. CDR1 is LGHDT, CDR2 YNNKEL, per germline (reference sequence). CDR3 length: 19 amino acids. V was shortened by 2 bases and J by 0 bases, with 17 bases between the two germline ends. This entry belongs to a study of T cell responses to AZD1222 COVID-19 vaccine. Study context: Doses given second, at about 4 or about 12 weeks, were pooled. The study, taken as a whole, reports: Most donors were white British and more were female, and clonal diversity was possibly underestimated.

The source material was peripheral blood, sampled on day 0 of AZD1222 vaccination. V usage is TRBV3-1 (or the pseudogene TRBV3-2) and J usage is TRBJ1-6; D gene uncertain. The clonotype originates from an adult in good health. This CDR3 reads CASSQFRPRSSSYNSPLHF. DNA of the CDR3: TGTGCCAGCAGCCAATTTCGGCCGAGGAGTAGCTCCTATAATTCACCCCTCCACTTT.